Each of the 10 T cell receptor beta chains below was sequenced from the same sample in a study of T cell changes during pregnancy in multiple sclerosis. Libraries were prepared by immunoSEQ multiplex PCR; TCRdb keeps only in-frame clonotypes and omits some of them. Of roughly 41,000 clones listed, roughly 90% are singletons. The material was CD8+ T cells from peripheral blood mononuclear cells, obtained in the third trimester of pregnancy. The receptors were gathered from a female donor with multiple sclerosis, enrolled in a pregnancy study.

The chain has TRBV27 and TRBJ1-1, with TRBD1 matching over 7 bases. The V and J ends lost 5 bases and 0 bases, in that order; junction bases with no gene match: 0. There are 13 residues in the CDR3. Looked up from germline, CDR1 is MNHEY and CDR2 is SMNVEV (reference sequence). The CDR3: CASSTGVNTEAFF. DNA for the CDR3: TGTGCCAGCAGTACAGGGGTGAACACTGAAGCTTTCTTT.

The V call is TRBV7-9, the J call TRBJ2-1; possible D gene TRBD2, 5 bases. This CDR3 has 13 amino acids. Trimming left V 6 bases short and J 9 bases short, with 15 bases between. The V gene's germline CDR1 is SEHNR and CDR2 FQNEAQ (reference sequence). CDR3 sequence: CASSTTPRVEQFF. The DNA for the CDR3 is TGTGCCAGCAGTACTACTCCGAGGGTTGAGCAGTTCTTC.

J is TRBJ2-7 and V is TRBV7-9; weak D call: TRBD1 (5 bases). Trimming left V 10 bases short and J 0 bases short, with 10 bases between. Germline-derived CDR1 and CDR2 are SEHNR and FQNEAQ (reference sequence). The CDR3 consists of 12 residues. The CDR3 protein is CATSQVSYEQYF. In DNA form, the CDR3 reads TGTGCCACCTCACAGGTCTCCTACGAGCAGTACTTC.

The chain recombines TRBV19 with TRBJ2-2, with TRBD1 matching over 9 bases. The length of the CDR3 is 15 residues. Germline V gives CDR1 LNHDA, CDR2 SQIVND (reference sequence). V dropped 10 bases and J dropped 4; count of bases not matched to a gene: 10. CDR3 in amino acids: CATQGQGSITGELFF. The CDR3 bases are TGTGCCACCCAAGGACAGGGGAGCATCACCGGGGAGCTGTTTTTT.

The rearrangement links TRBV7-8 to TRBJ1-1, with unresolved D. With 2 bases removed from V and 5 bases from J, the gap between germline ends came to 6 bases. Germline CDR1 reads SGHVS; CDR2 reads FQNEAQ. This CDR3 has 12 amino acids. CDR3 loop: CASSLTRTEAFF. CDR3 DNA sequence: TGTGCCAGCAGCTTAACTAGAACTGAAGCTTTCTTT.

The chain carries TRBV6-1 and TRBJ2-2, with D tentatively TRBD2 (6 bases). The germline V and J ends were trimmed by 1 base and 6 bases, with 12 bases remaining between them. CDR1 and CDR2 (germline): MNHNS, SASEGT. CDR3 length: 15 amino acids. CDR3 DNA: TGTGCCAGCAGTGAAGGGGTCTCGGGGGCCGGGGAGCTGTTTTTT. Its translation is CASSEGVSGAGELFF.

V is TRBV29-1 and J is TRBJ2-7, with D maybe TRBD2 (6 bases). The CDR3 contains 12 residues. The germline CDR1 and CDR2 sequences are SQVTM and ANQGSEA. V was shortened by 4 bases and J by 1 base, with 8 bases between the two germline ends. The CDR3 sequence is CSVGGASYEQYF. The CDR3 coding sequence is TGCAGCGTTGGCGGGGCGTCCTACGAGCAGTACTTC.

The chain recombines TRBV16 with TRBJ1-5, with no clear D. CDR3 length: 14 amino acids. Per the germline V gene, CDR1 is KGHSY and CDR2 is FQNENV. The V gene lost 0 bases and the J gene lost 2 bases, with 5 bases spanning the gap. The CDR3 DNA reads TGTGCCAGCAGCCAATCGCGGGGCAATCAGCCCCAGCATTTT. Translation: CASSQSRGNQPQHF.

This clone is a singleton in its sample. This chain connects TRBV4-3 to TRBJ1-1; weak D call: TRBD1 (6 bases). CDR3 length: 16 amino acids. CDR1 and CDR2 (germline): LGHNA, YSLEER. V lost 0 bases to trimming and J lost 3 bases, with 14 bases between them. This CDR3 reads CASSQEGHLLDTEAFF. CDR3 nucleotide sequence: TGCGCCAGCAGCCAAGAGGGACACCTGCTGGACACTGAAGCTTTCTTT.

This chain links TRBV21-1 with TRBJ2-7; the table's D call TRBD2 went unverified against the DNA. TRBV21-1 has pseudogene status. The CDR3 consists of 16 residues. CDR3 amino acids: CASSMVVRESSYEQYF. CDR3 DNA sequence: TGTGCCAGCAGCATGGTGGTTCGGGAAAGCTCCTACGAGCAGTACTTC.